The 18 T cell receptor beta chains presented below share a single source sample, sequenced in a study of CD8 T cells in Susac syndrome. Random hexamers served to reverse transcribe roughly 0.5 to 1 ug RNA. TCRdb passed the immunoSEQ multiplex PCR reads through MiXCR, listing each CDR3 protein once. Found here are 200,000 to 250,000 distinct CDR3 sequences, about 95% of them singletons; the top ten hold less than 0.095%. Sequencing input: CD4+ T cells from PBMCs. The receptors stem from a human donor with multiple sclerosis.

The rearrangement joins TRBV29-1 to TRBJ2-2; possibly TRBD2 for D (5 bases). Germline CDR1 is SQVTM and CDR2 is ANQGSEA. V lost 4 bases to trimming and J lost 4 bases, with 10 bases between them. CDR3 length: 13 amino acids. CDR3 protein: CSVVRVTTGELFF. The CDR3 DNA sequence: TGCAGCGTTGTGCGGGTTACCACCGGGGAGCTGTTTTTT.

The chain recombines TRBV3-1 with TRBJ1-1; D perhaps matches TRBD1 (6 bases). CDR3 length: 14 residues. CDR1 is LGHDT and CDR2 is YNNKEL in the germline V gene (reference sequence). Deletions cut 4 bases from V and 6 bases from J, with 15 bases between. CDR3 nucleotides: TGTGCCAGCAGCCCCTTGGACAGACCGCCTGAAGCTTTCTTT. Its translation is CASSPLDRPPEAFF.

The chain combines TRBV3-1 with TRBJ2-3; a weak D match, TRBD1 (6 bases). Germline V lookup: CDR1 LGHDT, CDR2 YNNKEL (reference sequence). The CDR3 consists of 15 residues. V was trimmed by 0 bases and J by 2 bases, leaving 9 bases between them. As DNA, the CDR3 is TGTGCCAGCAGCCAAGATCCAGGGGTCACAGATACGCAGTATTTT. Residues: CASSQDPGVTDTQYF.

The chain recombines TRBV29-1 with TRBJ2-5; TRBD1 is a possible D gene (5 bases). The V end was cut by 4 bases, the J end by 2 bases, with 8 bases between. Germline assignment: CDR1 SQVTM and CDR2 ANQGSEA. The CDR3 runs 12 residues. The CDR3 nucleotides are TGCAGCGTTGTGGGGCAGCAAGAGACCCAGTACTTC. Translation: CSVVGQQETQYF.

The V call is TRBV20-1, the J call TRBJ2-7, with D perhaps matching TRBD2 (5 bases). Germline lookup yields CDR1 DFQATT and CDR2 SNEGSKA (reference sequence). The CDR3 is 12 residues long. The ends were cut back, 5 bases at V and 4 bases at J, with 12 bases in the middle. In DNA, the CDR3 is TGCAGTGCTCGGATAACGGGATACGAGCAGTACTTC. Amino acid sequence: CSARITGYEQYF.

The V and J genes are TRBV5-1 and TRBJ2-7; D is possibly TRBD1 or TRBD2 (5 bases each). Germline CDR1 SGHRS, CDR2 YFSETQ. V dropped 4 bases and J dropped 3 bases, with 14 bases sitting between them. The length of the CDR3 is 14 residues. The chain's CDR3 is CASSLSPGSYEQYF. The CDR3 DNA sequence: TGCGCCAGCAGCCTTTCTCCAGGGAGCTACGAGCAGTACTTC. The full variable domain, completed using reference TRBV5-1 and TRBJ2-7, is KAGVTQTPRYLIKTRGQQVTLSCSPISGHRSVSWYQQTPGQGLQFLFEYFSETQRNKGNFPGRFSGRQFSNSRSEMNVSTLELGDSALYLCASSLSPGSYEQYFGPGTRLTVT.

The rearrangement links TRBV25-1 to TRBJ2-7; D uncertain. Trimming took 5 bases from V and 0 from J, leaving 8 bases between them. The CDR3 has 13 amino acids. Germline V gene sequence: CDR1 MGHDK, CDR2 SYGVNS. The chain's CDR3 is CASSITASYEQYF. The CDR3 bases are TGTGCCAGCAGTATAACAGCCTCCTACGAGCAGTACTTC.

The chain combines TRBV7-2 with TRBJ2-3; perhaps D is TRBD1 or TRBD2 (5 bases each). Germline loops: CDR1 SGHTA, CDR2 FQGNSA. V was clipped by 1 base and J by 0 bases, with 11 bases between them. This CDR3 region has 16 residues. The CDR3 DNA is TGTGCCAGCAGCTTAGGGGGACCAACAAGCACAGATACGCAGTATTTT. Its translation: CASSLGGPTSTDTQYF.

The chain recombines TRBV3-1 with TRBJ1-1; no reliable D call. V lost 1 base and J lost 1, with 1 base in between. Germline assignment: CDR1 LGHDT and CDR2 YNNKEL (reference sequence). The CDR3 covers 12 residues. The CDR3 spells CASSQANTEAFF. The CDR3 bases are TGTGCCAGCAGCCAAGCGAACACTGAAGCTTTCTTT. Full variable domain (rest looked up from reference TRBV3-1 and TRBJ1-1): DTAVSQTPKYLVTQMGNDKSIKCEQNLGHDTMYWYKQDSKKFLKIMFSYNNKELIINETVPNRFSPKSPDKAHLNLHINSLELGDSAVYFCASSQANTEAFFGQGTRLTVV.

The chain joins TRBV7-9 to TRBJ1-1; D not certain. The CDR3 spans 14 residues. V lost 0 bases to trimming and J lost 7 bases, with 12 bases between them. From germline, CDR1 is SEHNR and CDR2 FQNEAQ (reference sequence). The CDR3 loop is CASSLAGTVGEAFF. CDR3 DNA sequence: TGTGCCAGCAGCTTAGCGGGAACAGTCGGTGAAGCTTTCTTT.

V is TRBV3-1 and J is TRBJ1-1, with D unresolved. V dropped 3 bases and J dropped 1 base, with 15 bases sitting between them. Germline CDR1 LGHDT, CDR2 YNNKEL (reference sequence). This CDR3 has 16 amino acids. The CDR3 loop is CASSHFFTGPNTEAFF. The CDR3, as DNA: TGTGCCAGCAGCCATTTCTTCACGGGCCCGAACACTGAAGCTTTCTTT.

The chain is built from TRBV29-1 and TRBJ1-1, with D tentatively TRBD1 (5 bases). Germline-derived CDR1 and CDR2 are SQVTM and ANQGSEA. The CDR3 spans 14 residues. V lost 4 bases to trimming and J lost 0 bases, with 12 bases between them. CDR3 sequence: CSVGRQTVNTEAFF. The CDR3 DNA sequence: TGCAGCGTTGGTCGTCAGACAGTGAACACTGAAGCTTTCTTT.

V is TRBV12-3 or TRBV12-4 and J is TRBJ2-7; D possibly corresponds to TRBD1 (5 bases). This CDR3 spans 14 amino acids. V was clipped by 3 bases and J by 2 bases, with 11 bases between them. The CDR3 loop is CASSFNRLTYEQYF. The CDR3 nucleotides read TGTGCCAGCAGTTTTAACAGGCTAACCTACGAGCAGTACTTC.

V usage is TRBV7-3 and J usage is TRBJ1-1, with a possible D match to TRBD1 (5 bases). The germline V gene has CDR1 SGHTA and CDR2 FQGTGA. There are 13 residues in the CDR3. Trimming shortened V by 5 bases and J by 7 bases, and 14 bases separated the two germline ends. Written as DNA, the CDR3 is TGTGCCAGCAGCATCACGCGGGACGGTGAAGCTTTCTTT. It codes for CASSITRDGEAFF.

The V call is TRBV29-1, the J call TRBJ2-5; TRBD1 might be the D (6 bases). The CDR3 sequence is 13 residues long. Trimming removed 1 base at V and 4 bases at J, with 10 bases between. From germline, CDR1 is SQVTM and CDR2 ANQGSEA. The CDR3 is CSVEVNRAETQYF. The CDR3 DNA reads as TGCAGCGTTGAAGTCAACAGGGCAGAGACCCAGTACTTC.

The chain recombines TRBV3-1 with TRBJ2-2, with 8 positions matching TRBD2. V was pared by 4 bases and J by 7 bases, with 8 bases of the junction left unmatched. The CDR3 covers 15 residues. CDR1 is LGHDT, CDR2 YNNKEL, per germline (reference sequence). CDR3 nucleotide sequence: TGTGCCAGCAGCCGTGCGGGGGGCCGCAACGGGGAGCTGTTTTTT. The encoded protein is CASSRAGGRNGELFF.

This rearrangement joins TRBV10-3 to TRBJ1-1; D gene unclear. V gave up 10 bases and J gave up 3 bases, with 12 bases separating them. Germline V gene lookup returns CDR1 ENHRY and CDR2 SYGVKD. This CDR3 has 12 amino acids. The CDR3 loop reads CATKGLDTEAFF. CDR3 DNA sequence: TGTGCCACCAAAGGCCTGGACACTGAAGCTTTCTTT.

The V call is TRBV6-6, the J call TRBJ1-1, with TRBD1 identical over 7 bases. The CDR3 is 11 amino acids. The germline V gene has CDR1 MNHNY and CDR2 SVGAGI (reference sequence). The V segment lost 10 bases and the J segment 7 bases; nucleotides outside the gene matches: 6. Written as DNA, the CDR3 is TGTGCCACTAGGGACAGATTTGAAGCTTTCTTT. Translation: CATRDRFEAFF.